This is a list of T cell receptor delta chains from one sample in a study of Vγ9Vδ2 T cells in congenital toxoplasmosis. TCRdb called clones anew from the reads with CATT. This table holds 900 to 1,000 delta-chain clones, around 20% found once. Specimen: gamma-delta T cells from blood. Receptors were obtained from a child under 10 years old born to a mother with Toxoplasma gondii infection during pregnancy, either congenitally infected or uninfected (not recorded which). Each CDR3 is given with its conserved first and last residue. Each record gives: V gene, J gene, clone size, D gene, CDR3 DNA, CDR3 protein. The D gene is left open where the match is weak. Only some rows state a clone size, as once, few, many or a class for expanded clones.

v_call: TRAV38-2/DV8; j_call: TRDJ1; clone_size: large; d_call: TRDD3; cdr3_nt: TGTGCTTATAGGAGTTCCCTTAACTACTGGGGGTTGGTGGCCAACGATAAACTCATCTTT; cdr3_aa: CAYRSSLNYWGLVANDKLIF
v_call: TRDV1; j_call: TRDJ1; clone_size: few; d_call: TRDD3; cdr3_nt: TGTGCTCTTGGGGGGTACCTGAAACTGGGGGATAAATCCGGTAAACTCATCTTT; cdr3_aa: CALGGYLKLGDKSGKLIF
v_call: TRDV1; j_call: TRDJ3; clone_size: large; d_call: TRDD3; cdr3_nt: TGTGCTCTTGGGGAACTTGGTGCGAGTCGTCTAGTACTGGGGGACCCAAGCTCCTGGGACACCCGACAGATGTTTTTC; cdr3_aa: CALGELGASRLVLGDPSSWDTRQMFF
v_call: TRDV2; j_call: TRDJ3; clone_size: large; d_call: TRDD3; cdr3_nt: TGTGCCTGTGACACCGTACTGGGGGATACGCGTGACTCCTGGGACACCCGACAGATGTTTTTC; cdr3_aa: CACDTVLGDTRDSWDTRQMFF
v_call: TRDV1; j_call: TRDJ1; clone_size: large; d_call: TRDD3; cdr3_nt: TGTGCTCTTGGGGTGCACCTCCCCCCTATTCCTTACTGGGGGATACGGGACGATAAACTCATCTTT; cdr3_aa: CALGVHLPPIPYWGIRDDKLIF
v_call: TRDV2; j_call: TRDJ1; clone_size: large; d_call: -; cdr3_nt: TGTGCCTGTGACACCGTTGGGGGTTCGCCTAGGAACACCGATAAACTCATCTTT; cdr3_aa: CACDTVGGSPRNTDKLIF
v_call: TRDV2; j_call: TRDJ3; clone_size: large; d_call: TRDD3; cdr3_nt: TGTGCCTGTGACCCTTGGGGGATTAGCTCCTGGGACACCCGACAGATGTTTTTC; cdr3_aa: CACDPWGISSWDTRQMFF
v_call: TRDV2; j_call: TRDJ1; clone_size: medium-sized; d_call: -; cdr3_nt: TGTGCCTGTGACACCGTGATGGCCGCGTACACCGATAAACTCATCTTT; cdr3_aa: CACDTVMAAYTDKLIF
v_call: TRDV2; j_call: TRDJ3; clone_size: medium-sized; d_call: TRDD3; cdr3_nt: TGTGCCTGTGACACCGTGGGTACTGGGGGCCTTTCCTGGGACACCCGACAGATGTTTTTC; cdr3_aa: CACDTVGTGGLSWDTRQMFF
v_call: TRDV2; j_call: TRDJ2; clone_size: large; d_call: -; cdr3_nt: TGTGCCTGTGACACCTGGGGGACAGCACAACTCTTCTTT; cdr3_aa: CACDTWGTAQLFF
v_call: TRDV3; j_call: TRDJ2; clone_size: large; d_call: TRDD3; cdr3_nt: TGTGCCTTTAATTTTTATTCACCCTACGGGGACTGGGGGATTTCTACAGCACAACTCTTCTTT; cdr3_aa: CAFNFYSPYGDWGISTAQLFF
v_call: TRDV2; j_call: TRDJ1; clone_size: large; d_call: TRDD3; cdr3_nt: TGTGCCTGTGATCAACTGGGGGATTTGGATAAACTCATCTTT; cdr3_aa: CACDQLGDLDKLIF
v_call: TRDV2; j_call: TRDJ1; clone_size: medium-sized; d_call: -; cdr3_nt: TGTGCCTGTGACACCGTGGGTGGGAAGACTAAACTCATCTTT; cdr3_aa: CACDTVGGKTKLIF
v_call: TRDV2; j_call: TRDJ3; clone_size: large; d_call: -; cdr3_nt: TGTGCCTGTGACACCGTCCCGAGAGGTCAAAGCTCCTGGGACACCCGACAGATGTTTTTC; cdr3_aa: CACDTVPRGQSSWDTRQMFF
v_call: TRDV2; j_call: TRDJ3; clone_size: few; d_call: -; cdr3_nt: TGTGCCTGTGACACCTGGGGTCCTAGCTCCTGGGACACCCGACAGATGTTTTTC; cdr3_aa: CACDTWGPSSWDTRQMFF
v_call: TRDV2; j_call: TRDJ1; clone_size: large; d_call: -; cdr3_nt: TGTGCCTGTGACGAGCTGGACCAGTACACCGATAAACTCATCTTT; cdr3_aa: CACDELDQYTDKLIF
v_call: TRDV1; j_call: TRDJ1; clone_size: medium-sized; d_call: TRDD3; cdr3_nt: TGTGCTCTTGGGATCCTGTCCCTTGGGGGATACATCAGTTCCACCGATAAACTCATCTTT; cdr3_aa: CALGILSLGGYISSTDKLIF
v_call: TRDV2; j_call: TRDJ1; clone_size: few; d_call: TRDD3; cdr3_nt: TGTGCCTGTGACCCTACTGGGGGAGCCCCATCGTACACCGATAAACTCATCTTT; cdr3_aa: CACDPTGGAPSYTDKLIF
v_call: TRDV2; j_call: TRDJ1; clone_size: large; d_call: TRDD3; cdr3_nt: TGTGCCTGTGACTCCCTGGGGGTGTACACCGATAAACTCATCTTT; cdr3_aa: CACDSLGVYTDKLIF
v_call: TRDV2; j_call: TRDJ1; clone_size: large; d_call: -; cdr3_nt: TGTGCCTGTGACACCATGGGGGTACAACTTTACACCGATAAACTCATCTTT; cdr3_aa: CACDTMGVQLYTDKLIF
v_call: TRDV1; j_call: TRDJ1; clone_size: -; d_call: TRDD3; cdr3_nt: TGTGCTCTTGGGGCTGGGGGATCGAGTGGCACCGATAAACTCATCTTT; cdr3_aa: CALGAGGSSGTDKLIF
v_call: TRDV1; j_call: TRDJ1; clone_size: large; d_call: -; cdr3_nt: TGTGCTCTTGGGGAATCGATCGGAAGAACTCTAAGAGACACCGATAAACTCATCTTT; cdr3_aa: CALGESIGRTLRDTDKLIF
v_call: TRDV2; j_call: TRDJ1; clone_size: medium-sized; d_call: -; cdr3_nt: TGTGCCTGTGACACCCTACCCACGGTGGGAGCGGGGTACACCGATAAACTCATCTTT; cdr3_aa: CACDTLPTVGAGYTDKLIF
v_call: TRDV2; j_call: TRDJ3; clone_size: large; d_call: TRDD3; cdr3_nt: TGTGCCTGTGACACCGTACTGGGGGATAGTGCCTGGGACACCCGACAGATGTTTTTC; cdr3_aa: CACDTVLGDSAWDTRQMFF
v_call: TRDV2; j_call: TRDJ3; clone_size: medium-sized; d_call: -; cdr3_nt: TGTGCCTGTGACACCGTGGTGGGCTCCTGGGACACCCGACAGATGTTTTTC; cdr3_aa: CACDTVVGSWDTRQMFF
v_call: TRDV2; j_call: TRDJ1; clone_size: large; d_call: -; cdr3_nt: TGTGCCTGTGACCCTCTGGTGGACACCGATAAACTCATCTTT; cdr3_aa: CACDPLVDTDKLIF
v_call: TRDV1; j_call: TRDJ1; clone_size: large; d_call: TRDD3; cdr3_nt: TGTGCTCTTGGGGAACTTGGGATTTGGGGGATACAAACCGATAAACTCATCTTT; cdr3_aa: CALGELGIWGIQTDKLIF
v_call: TRDV2; j_call: TRDJ1; clone_size: large; d_call: -; cdr3_nt: TGTGCCTGTGACACCTGGGGGGAACGGGATAAACTCATCTTT; cdr3_aa: CACDTWGERDKLIF
v_call: TRDV1; j_call: TRDJ1; clone_size: large; d_call: TRDD3; cdr3_nt: TGTGCTCTTGGGGAAGATCCACGACGAAGAGGGGGCACAATGGGGGATACCGATAAACTCATCTTT; cdr3_aa: CALGEDPRRRGGTMGDTDKLIF
v_call: TRDV2; j_call: TRDJ1; clone_size: medium-sized; d_call: TRDD3; cdr3_nt: TGTGCCTGTGACATAATACTGGGGGATATAGCGTCAACCGATAAACTCATCTTT; cdr3_aa: CACDIILGDIASTDKLIF